The 29 T cell receptor beta chains reported below all come from one sample, sequenced in a study of PD-1 blockade in mismatch repair-deficient tumors. TCRdb keeps only in-frame clones here, not all; method: immunoSEQ multiplex PCR. The sample has approximately 9,300 clones, around nine tenths seen once. The time point denotes: approximately ten-day in vitro stimulation with candidate neoantigen peptide 3. Their antigen targets remain unknown. This specimen consisted of cells cultured in vitro, obtained from a patient treated with pembrolizumab. These receptors were taken from an adult with mismatch repair-deficient cancer.

This chain connects TRBV18 to TRBJ2-7; the match to TRBD1 covers 11 bases. This CDR3 is 15 amino acids long. V lost 3 bases, J lost 5 bases, and 6 bases stayed unmatched. The germline gives CDR1 KGHSH, CDR2 LQKENI. CDR3 nucleotides: TGTGCCAGCTCACCCGGGACAGGGGGTGAGAACGAGCAGTACTTC. It encodes CASSPGTGGENEQYF.

This chain connects TRBV29-1 to TRBJ2-5, with D possibly being TRBD2 (6 bases). Trimming stripped 5 bases from V and 5 bases from J, with 15 bases between. CDR3 length equals 13 residues. Germline assignment: CDR1 SQVTM and CDR2 ANQGSEA. Here the CDR3 DNA reads TGCAGCGTTAACCCCATGGGGAGGGAGACCCAGTACTTC. The encoded protein is CSVNPMGRETQYF.

The genes are TRBV5-1 and TRBJ2-2; tentative D call: TRBD1 (7 bases). Trimming shortened V by 1 base and J by 4 bases, and 14 bases separated the two germline ends. Germline-derived CDR1 and CDR2 are SGHRS and YFSETQ. CDR3 size: 16 residues. In nucleotides, the CDR3 is TGCGCCAGCAGCTTGTGGCCGGAGGGGGCCACCGGGGAGCTGTTTTTT. Amino acid sequence: CASSLWPEGATGELFF. Full variable domain (outside the CDR3, taken from reference TRBV5-1 and TRBJ2-2): KAGVTQTPRYLIKTRGQQVTLSCSPISGHRSVSWYQQTPGQGLQFLFEYFSETQRNKGNFPGRFSGRQFSNSRSEMNVSTLELGDSALYLCASSLWPEGATGELFFGEGSRLTVL.

This clone has just a few counts. J is TRBJ1-1 and V is TRBV10-2, with D unclear. Trimming took 5 bases from V and 0 from J, leaving 10 bases between them. CDR1 and CDR2 from the germline V gene are WSHSY and SAAADI. This CDR3 region has 14 residues. CDR3 sequence: CASSSGRMNTEAFF. The CDR3 nucleotides read TGCGCCAGCAGTTCTGGACGGATGAACACTGAAGCTTTCTTT.

The genes are TRBV5-1 and TRBJ2-5; a weak D match, TRBD1 (5 bases). CDR1 SGHRS and CDR2 YFSETQ come from the germline V gene. V shed 4 bases and J shed 0 bases, with 10 bases lying between them. The CDR3 extends over 14 amino acids. CDR3 loop: CASSPTVDQETQYF. The CDR3 coding sequence is TGCGCCAGCAGCCCGACAGTGGACCAAGAGACCCAGTACTTC.

The genes are TRBV28 and TRBJ2-2; 10 bases map to TRBD1. Germline CDR1 is MDHEN and CDR2 is SYDVKM. The CDR3 is made up of 17 amino acids. Trimming at V came to 2 bases and at J to 7 bases, leaving 10 bases not matched to a gene. CDR3 region: CASSLPIGTGVVGELFF. CDR3 nucleotides: TGTGCCAGCAGTTTACCAATTGGGACAGGGGTGGTCGGGGAGCTGTTTTTT.

A single count supports this clone. The chain recombines TRBV7-8 with TRBJ2-5; TRBD2 agrees at 8 bases. The germline CDR1 and CDR2 sequences are SGHVS and FQNEAQ. The CDR3 is 16 amino acids. Trimming removed 3 bases from V and 1 base from J; junction bases left unmatched: 7. CDR3 DNA: TGTGCCAGCAGCTTTCCAGCGGGAGCTTTCCAAGAGACCCAGTACTTC. It specifies CASSFPAGAFQETQYF. Full variable domain (outside the CDR3, taken from reference TRBV7-8 and TRBJ2-5): GAGVSQSPRYKVAKRGQDVALRCDPISGHVSLFWYQQALGQGPEFLTYFQNEAQLDKSGLPSDRFFAERPEGSVSTLKIQRTQQEDSAVYLCASSFPAGAFQETQYFGPGTRLLVL.

The J gene is TRBJ1-3, the V gene TRBV29-1; 7 nucleotides match TRBD1. Germline CDR1 and CDR2: SQVTM and ANQGSEA. After removal of 2 bases from V and 5 bases from J, the junction contained 9 bases not matched to a gene. This CDR3 is built from 15 residues. CDR3 amino acids: CSVEFAGGVRNTIYF. The CDR3 nucleotides are TGCAGCGTTGAATTCGCAGGGGGAGTTAGAAACACCATATATTTT. The complete variable domain, with remaining parts taken from reference TRBV29-1 and TRBJ1-3, reads SAVISQKPSRDICQRGTSLTIQCQVDSQVTMMFWYRQQPGQSLTLIATANQGSEATYESGFVIDKFPISRPNLTFSTLTVSNMSPEDSSIYLCSVEFAGGVRNTIYFGEGSWLTVV.

This sequence joins TRBV7-9 and TRBJ2-7; D is undetermined. Trimming cost V 3 bases and J 0 bases, with 0 bases left between them. Germline loops: CDR1 SEHNR, CDR2 FQNEAQ (reference sequence). This CDR3 has 11 amino acids. The CDR3 region is CASSFSYEQYF. The CDR3 nucleotides are TGTGCCAGCAGCTTCTCCTACGAGCAGTACTTC.

The chain couples TRBV4-1 to TRBJ1-3; D remains unclear. The germline V gene encodes CDR1 MGHRA and CDR2 YSYEKL. The CDR3 is made up of 17 amino acids. V was cut by 4 bases and J by 3 bases, with 19 bases left in between. The CDR3 region has the DNA TGCGCCAGCAGCCTTATGCGGCGGGGAAGGAATGGAAACACCATATATTTT. Translation: CASSLMRRGRNGNTIYF.

V and J are TRBV6-5 and TRBJ2-7; 7 bases are shared with TRBD1. J lost 4 bases, V lost 7 bases, and 7 bases had no gene match. Germline-derived CDR1 and CDR2 are MNHEY and SVGAGI. This CDR3 region has 13 residues. The CDR3 loop reads CASTPGQPYEQYF. The DNA for the CDR3 is TGTGCCAGCACCCCGGGACAGCCTTACGAGCAGTACTTC.

The J gene is TRBJ2-1, the V gene TRBV9, with TRBD2 as a possible D gene (6 bases). V lost 2 bases and J lost 8, with 11 bases in between. The CDR3 extends over 13 amino acids. The V gene's germline CDR1 is SGDLS and CDR2 YYNGEE. The CDR3 sequence: CASSVEGFDEQFF. CDR3 DNA sequence: TGTGCCAGCAGCGTGGAGGGGTTCGATGAGCAGTTCTTC. The full variable domain, rest sourced from reference TRBV9 and TRBJ2-1, is DSGVTQTPKHLITATGQRVTLRCSPRSGDLSVYWYQQSLDQGLQFLIQYYNGEERAKGNILERFSAQQFPDLHSELNLSSLELGDSALYFCASSVEGFDEQFFGPGTRLTVL.

This clone appeared a single time. This chain links TRBV5-1 with TRBJ2-5; possibly TRBD2 for D (5 bases). CDR3 size: 15 residues. Germline-derived CDR1 and CDR2 are SGHRS and YFSETQ. Trimming cost V 4 bases and J 0 bases, with 13 bases left between them. The CDR3 DNA is TGCGCCAGCAGCCCACGAGGGTCGTACCAAGAGACCCAGTACTTC. Residues: CASSPRGSYQETQYF.

The rearrangement joins TRBV27 to TRBJ2-7; D uncertain. The CDR3 runs to 18 residues. V was trimmed by 11 bases and J by 0 bases, leaving 29 bases between them. CDR1 is MNHEY and CDR2 is SMNVEV in the germline V gene (reference sequence). CDR3 region: CASQQQHPTASSSYEQYF. The CDR3, as DNA: TGTGCCTCGCAACAACAACACCCAACAGCTTCTAGCTCCTACGAGCAGTACTTC.

The J gene is TRBJ1-1, the V gene TRBV5-1; TRBD1 agrees at 7 bases. V lost 0 bases to trimming and J lost 1 base; unmatched junction nucleotides: 6. CDR3 size: 16 residues. Germline CDR1 reads SGHRS; CDR2 reads YFSETQ. The CDR3 nucleotides read TGCGCCAGCAGCTTGGCGGGAGGGGGCCCGAACACTGAAGCTTTCTTT. Amino acid sequence: CASSLAGGGPNTEAFF.

CDR3 DNA: TGTGCCAGTAGTCGACAACAGCAAATCAACACTGAAGCTTTCTTT. Amino acids: CASSRQQQINTEAFF. This rearrangement joins TRBV19 to TRBJ1-1; no definite D call. CDR1 is LNHDA and CDR2 is SQIVND in the germline V gene (reference sequence). V gave up 5 bases and J gave up 2 bases, with 15 bases separating them. The CDR3 is 15 residues long.

The chain has TRBV7-3 and TRBJ2-2; the match to TRBD2 covers 8 bases. The CDR3 consists of 15 residues. V gave up 4 bases and J gave up 5 bases; unmatched junction bases: 6. Germline CDR1 and CDR2: SGHTA and FQGTGA. The CDR3 region is CASSSSGRGTGELFF. The DNA of the CDR3 is TGTGCCAGCAGCTCCAGCGGGAGAGGTACCGGGGAGCTGTTTTTT. Based on the CDR3 plus reference TRBV7-3 and TRBJ2-2, the full variable domain is GAGVSQTPSNKVTEKGKYVELRCDPISGHTALYWYRQSLGQGPEFLIYFQGTGAADDSGLPNDRFFAVRPEGSVSTLKIQRTERGDSAVYLCASSSSGRGTGELFFGEGSRLTVL.

This clone appeared a single time. The chain combines TRBV30 with TRBJ2-7; D remains ambiguous. V shed 2 bases and J shed 5 bases, with 19 bases lying between them. Germline loops: CDR1 GTSNPN, CDR2 SVGIG (reference sequence). This CDR3 is built from 15 residues. Here the CDR3 reads CAWSHAGPERHEQYF. The CDR3 region has the DNA TGTGCCTGGAGTCACGCCGGGCCCGAACGCCACGAGCAGTACTTC.

The chain is built from TRBV19 and TRBJ1-5; D is unresolved. This CDR3 comprises 14 residues. CDR1 is LNHDA, CDR2 SQIVND, per germline (reference sequence). Trimming removed 5 bases at V and 2 bases at J, with 10 bases between. Here the CDR3 DNA reads TGTGCCAGTAGTTGGGGTAGTGGCAATCAGCCCCAGCATTTT. Amino acids: CASSWGSGNQPQHF. Using reference TRBV19 and TRBJ1-5 for the parts outside the CDR3, the full variable domain is DGGITQSPKYLFRKEGQNVTLSCEQNLNHDAMYWYRQDPGQGLRLIYYSQIVNDFQKGDIAEGYSVSREKKESFPLTVTSAQKNPTAFYLCASSWGSGNQPQHFGDGTRLSIL.

The chain recombines TRBV18 with TRBJ1-5; no reliable D call. The V gene lost 6 bases and the J gene lost 4 bases, with 10 bases spanning the gap. Germline V gives CDR1 KGHSH, CDR2 LQKENI. This CDR3 contains 13 residues. Written as DNA, the CDR3 is TGTGCCAGCTCTCCCGGGAGGAATCAGCCCCAGCATTTT. As protein: CASSPGRNQPQHF.

The chain has TRBV25-1 and TRBJ2-5; 9 bases fit TRBD1. The CDR3 totals 15 residues. Germline CDR1 is MGHDK and CDR2 is SYGVNS. V gave up 8 bases and J gave up 4 bases; unmatched junction bases: 11. The DNA for the CDR3 is TGTGCCAGCGGAAAGGGACAGGGCCGGGGAGAGACCCAGTACTTC. Translating gives CASGKGQGRGETQYF.

V is TRBV6-5 and J is TRBJ2-5; D is perhaps TRBD2 (5 bases). TRBJ2-7 matches the DNA end more closely, so the J call is doubtful. The germline CDR1 and CDR2 sequences are MNHEY and SVGAGI. CDR3 length: 15 residues. In nucleotides, the CDR3 is TGTGCCAGCAGTTACAGAGGAAGAGCGGTCTACGAGCAGTACTTC. It translates to CASSYRGRAVYEQYF.

The CDR3 DNA follows: TGTGCCAGCAGCTTAGCCGTTCTCGGGACGGCAGCTAACTATGGCTACACCTTC. Amino acid sequence: CASSLAVLGTAANYGYTF. The rearrangement uses TRBV11-3 and TRBJ1-2; possible D gene TRBD1, 5 bases. The CDR3 contains 18 residues. V lost 1 base and J lost 0, with 18 bases in between. Germline CDR1 is SGHNT and CDR2 is YENEEA.

This clone was observed a single time. CDR3 region: CASSVREGNTGELFF. The CDR3, as DNA: TGTGCCAGCAGTGTACGGGAGGGGAACACCGGGGAGCTGTTTTTT. The V gene is TRBV6-1, the J gene TRBJ2-2; TRBD2 agrees at 8 bases. CDR1 and CDR2 from the germline V gene are MNHNS and SASEGT. V gave up 4 bases and J gave up 1 base; unmatched junction bases: 2. This CDR3 spans 15 amino acids.

This chain connects TRBV28 to TRBJ2-3; D might be TRBD2 (5 bases). Germline loops: CDR1 MDHEN, CDR2 SYDVKM. The V gene lost 2 bases and the J gene lost 0 bases, with 12 bases spanning the gap. The CDR3 sequence is 16 residues long. CDR3 sequence: CASSLGRGMSTDTQYF. The DNA for the CDR3 is TGTGCCAGCAGTTTAGGTCGGGGAATGAGCACAGATACGCAGTATTTT.

V is TRBV5-4 and J is TRBJ2-3; 7 bases fit TRBD1. With V trimmed by 1 base and J by 0 bases, 8 bases remained unmatched. Germline V CDR1 and CDR2: SGHNT, YYREEE (reference sequence). This CDR3 spans 17 amino acids. CDR3 in DNA: TGTGCCAGCAGCTTGCAACAGGGGATCCCTAGCACAGATACGCAGTATTTT. Translation: CASSLQQGIPSTDTQYF.

This sequence joins TRBV5-1 and TRBJ2-2, with TRBD2 matching 13 bases. Germline trimming cut 1 base from V and 5 bases from J; bases unmatched to any gene: 5. The CDR3 length is 17 residues. Germline CDR1 reads SGHRS; CDR2 reads YFSETQ. Here the CDR3 reads CASSLRTSGSGTGELFF. As DNA, the CDR3 is TGCGCCAGCAGCTTGAGGACTAGCGGGAGCGGGACCGGGGAGCTGTTTTTT.

This chain joins TRBV29-1 and TRBJ2-5; D is unclear. The CDR3 extends over 12 amino acids. Germline V gene lookup returns CDR1 SQVTM and CDR2 ANQGSEA. The V end was cut by 4 bases, the J end by 5 bases, with 11 bases between. CDR3 loop: CSVVGLTETQYF. CDR3 DNA sequence: TGCAGCGTTGTAGGCCTTACGGAGACCCAGTACTTC. Full variable domain (rest looked up from reference TRBV29-1 and TRBJ2-5): SAVISQKPSRDICQRGTSLTIQCQVDSQVTMMFWYRQQPGQSLTLIATANQGSEATYESGFVIDKFPISRPNLTFSTLTVSNMSPEDSSIYLCSVVGLTETQYFGPGTRLLVL.

V gene TRBV28 combines with J gene TRBJ2-6, with a weak D call TRBD2 (5 bases). The CDR3 runs to 15 residues. Trimming shortened V by 3 bases and J by 0 bases, and 6 bases separated the two germline ends. Germline lookup yields CDR1 MDHEN and CDR2 SYDVKM. CDR3 nucleotides: TGTGCCAGCAGTTTTCGGGGCTCTGGGGCCAACGTCCTGACTTTC. It specifies CASSFRGSGANVLTF.